One and the same sample provided the 23 T cell receptor beta chains below, sequenced in a study of blood T cell repertoires in COVID-19. Generated by immunoSEQ multiplex PCR, the TCRdb table keeps only in-frame clones and is missing some. The table shows about 75,000 clones, with roughly 70% occurring only once. Sequenced input: peripheral blood. The receptors shown here come from a human donor with acute or convalescent COVID-19. The donor label of this sample is uncertain.

The chain employs TRBV5-8 and TRBJ2-5, with a weak D call TRBD2 (6 bases). This CDR3 region has 14 residues. Looked up from germline, CDR1 is SGHTS and CDR2 is YDEGEE. V was clipped by 1 base and J by 1 base, with 8 bases between them. CDR3 amino acids: CASSLRLGQETQYF. The CDR3 nucleotides are TGTGCCAGCAGCTTGAGACTAGGCCAAGAGACCCAGTACTTC.

The chain is built from TRBV30 and TRBJ1-5; D remains ambiguous. The CDR3 loop spans 15 amino acids. Trimming removed 1 base at V and 0 bases at J, with 10 bases between. Per the germline V gene, CDR1 is GTSNPN and CDR2 is SVGIG (reference sequence). Here the CDR3 reads CAWSERQYSNQPQHF. CDR3 sequence (DNA): TGTGCCTGGAGTGAGAGACAATATAGCAATCAGCCCCAGCATTTT.

CDR3 in DNA: TGTGCCAGCAGCCCGAGGGGACTAGCGGGAGCTGAGACCCAGTACTTC. Translation gives CASSPRGLAGAETQYF. The rearrangement links TRBV5-4 to TRBJ2-5; 14 bases align to TRBD2. CDR1 is SGHNT and CDR2 is YYREEE in the germline V gene (reference sequence). V lost 4 bases, J lost 5 bases, and 7 bases stayed unmatched. CDR3 length: 16 amino acids.

This clone came up once. This rearrangement joins TRBV5-4 to TRBJ2-7, with 7 bases matching TRBD2. The trim removed 2 bases at V and 2 bases at J, leaving 4 bases unmatched. Germline V gene sequence: CDR1 SGHNT, CDR2 YYREEE (reference sequence). This CDR3 spans 14 amino acids. This CDR3 reads CASSLSSGTYEQYF. For the CDR3, the DNA is TGTGCCAGCAGCTTATCTAGCGGAACCTACGAGCAGTACTTC. Supplemented by reference TRBV5-4 and TRBJ2-7, the full variable domain reads ETGVTQSPTHLIKTRGQQVTLRCSSQSGHNTVSWYQQALGQGPQFIFQYYREEENGRGNFPPRFSGLQFPNYSSELNVNALELDDSALYLCASSLSSGTYEQYFGPGTRLTVT.

This sequence joins TRBV3-1 (or the pseudogene TRBV3-2) and TRBJ1-3; 7 bases agree with TRBD1. The V gene end was trimmed by 8 bases and the J gene end by 2 bases; junction bases not matched to a gene: 9. Germline CDR1 LGHDT, CDR2 YNNKEL (reference sequence). CDR3 length equals 15 residues. The CDR3 loop reads CASGHRGYAGNTIYF. CDR3 in DNA: TGTGCCAGCGGACACAGGGGTTACGCTGGAAACACCATATATTTT.

The CDR3, as DNA: TGTGCCAGCAGAGTAGGGAGCGGCAATCAGCCCCAGCATTTT. Its translation is CASRVGSGNQPQHF. V and J are TRBV6-6 and TRBJ1-5; no reliable D call. The CDR3 loop spans 14 amino acids. Trimming removed 6 bases at V and 2 bases at J, with 11 bases between. Per the germline V gene, CDR1 is MNHNY and CDR2 is SVGAGI (reference sequence).

A remark on this clone: Different DNA sequences within this sample yield the same CDR3. CDR3 amino acids: CASNPRGQGNTEAFF. Here the CDR3 DNA reads TGTGCCAGCAACCCCCGAGGACAGGGGAACACTGAAGCTTTCTTT. V is TRBV6-5 and J is TRBJ1-1; 8 nucleotides match TRBD1. The CDR3 loop spans 15 amino acids. Germline V gene sequence: CDR1 MNHEY, CDR2 SVGAGI. With V trimmed by 7 bases and J by 1 base, 8 bases remained unmatched.

The sample holds many counts of this clone. The J gene is TRBJ1-3, the V gene TRBV7-9; D might be TRBD1 (6 bases). The ends were cut back, 4 bases at V and 4 bases at J, with 17 bases in the middle. The V gene's germline CDR1 is SEHNR and CDR2 FQNEAQ (reference sequence). The CDR3 length is 16 residues. The CDR3 DNA reads TGTGCCAGCAGCTCGAGGGGGGGCCTCTCGGGAAACACCATATATTTT. Its protein product is CASSSRGGLSGNTIYF. Using reference TRBV7-9 and TRBJ1-3 for the parts outside the CDR3, the full variable domain is DTGVSQNPRHKITKRGQNVTFRCDPISEHNRLYWYRQTLGQGPEFLTYFQNEAQLEKSRLLSDRFSAERPKGSFSTLEIQRTEQGDSAMYLCASSSRGGLSGNTIYFGEGSWLTVV.

The V and J genes are TRBV7-9 and TRBJ1-1, with D possibly being TRBD1 (5 bases). The CDR3 has 13 amino acids. Trimming stripped 5 bases from V and 1 base from J, with 8 bases between. Germline assignment: CDR1 SEHNR and CDR2 FQNEAQ (reference sequence). CDR3 region: CASSATGNTEAFF. For the CDR3, the DNA is TGTGCCAGCAGCGCTACAGGGAACACTGAAGCTTTCTTT.

The chain employs TRBV27 and TRBJ2-2; 8 bases line up with TRBD2. This CDR3 is 14 amino acids long. V was pared by 9 bases and J by 3 bases, with 6 bases of the junction left unmatched. The V gene's germline CDR1 is MNHEY and CDR2 SMNVEV (reference sequence). For the CDR3, the DNA is TGTGCCAGAAACGGCGGGAGGTACACCGGGGAGCTGTTTTTT. It translates to CARNGGRYTGELFF.

The chain joins TRBV11-1 to TRBJ2-3, with D tentatively TRBD2 (6 bases). Germline CDR1 reads SGHAT; CDR2 reads FQDESV (reference sequence). The CDR3 contains 14 residues. V was clipped by 3 bases and J by 2 bases, with 9 bases between them. The CDR3 here is CASSFGGITDTQYF. In DNA, the CDR3 is TGTGCCAGCAGCTTTGGGGGGATCACAGATACGCAGTATTTT.

This clone was seen a single time. The chain carries TRBV19 and TRBJ1-1, with D possibly TRBD1 on 6 matching bases. This CDR3 region has 15 residues. In germline, CDR1 is LNHDA, CDR2 SQIVND (reference sequence). V was pared by 10 bases and J by 1 base, with 19 bases between. The CDR3 spells CATAPGGRQNTEAFF. DNA of the CDR3: TGTGCCACTGCCCCCGGGGGGCGACAGAACACTGAAGCTTTCTTT.

This clone appeared a single time. V gene TRBV6-1 combines with J gene TRBJ1-5; 10 bases are shared with TRBD1. The CDR3 spans 16 residues. The V and J ends lost 4 bases and 7 bases, in that order; junction bases with no gene match: 10. In germline, CDR1 is MNHNS, CDR2 SASEGT. The CDR3 protein is CASSGGDRGLKQPQHF. DNA for the CDR3: TGTGCCAGCAGTGGGGGGGACAGGGGCTTAAAGCAGCCCCAGCATTTT.

This clone was observed a handful of times. This sequence joins TRBV5-1 and TRBJ1-4; possible D gene TRBD1, 5 bases. Per germline, CDR1 SGHRS and CDR2 YFSETQ. Trimming removed 0 bases from V and 7 bases from J, with 13 bases in between. The CDR3 contains 15 residues. This CDR3 is CASSLGLGRSEKLFF. CDR3 sequence (DNA): TGCGCCAGCAGCTTGGGTCTGGGGCGGAGTGAAAAACTGTTTTTT.

This clone appeared a single time. The chain combines TRBV3-1 (or the pseudogene TRBV3-2) with TRBJ1-6; D possibly corresponds to TRBD1 (5 bases). Germline CDR1 LGHDT, CDR2 YNNKEL (reference sequence). V dropped 1 base and J dropped 7 bases, with 8 bases sitting between them. This CDR3 spans 14 amino acids. CDR3 DNA sequence: TGTGCCAGCAGCCAAGGGGGCCGGAATTCACCCCTCCACTTT. Residues: CASSQGGRNSPLHF.

The chain has TRBV28 and TRBJ1-6, with D possibly being TRBD1 (6 bases). Trimming removed 5 bases at V and 4 bases at J, with 15 bases between. The germline CDR1 and CDR2 sequences are MDHEN and SYDVKM. This CDR3 is built from 16 residues. The CDR3 sequence: CASSPSTGLYNSPLHF. The DNA of the CDR3 is TGTGCCAGCAGTCCCTCAACAGGGTTATATAATTCACCCCTCCACTTT. Filled out from reference TRBV28 and TRBJ1-6, the complete variable domain reads DVKVTQSSRYLVKRTGEKVFLECVQDMDHENMFWYRQDPGLGLRLIYFSYDVKMKEKGDIPEGYSVSREKKERFSLILESASTNQTSMYLCASSPSTGLYNSPLHFGNGTRLTVT.

V is TRBV11-2 and J is TRBJ1-1, with D perhaps TRBD1 (6 bases). Germline V gives CDR1 SGHAT, CDR2 FQNNGV. Deletions cut 6 bases from V and 1 base from J, with 9 bases between. CDR3 length: 13 amino acids. The chain's CDR3 is CASRQGWNTEAFF. CDR3 DNA sequence: TGTGCCAGCAGACAGGGCTGGAACACTGAAGCTTTCTTT.

V gene TRBV30 combines with J gene TRBJ2-1; 9 nucleotides match TRBD2. V dropped 2 bases and J dropped 6; count of bases not matched to a gene: 5. Looked up from germline, CDR1 is GTSNPN and CDR2 is SVGIG (reference sequence). CDR3 length equals 14 residues. The CDR3 protein is CAWSKLAGTNEQFF. The CDR3 region has the DNA TGTGCCTGGAGTAAACTAGCGGGTACCAATGAGCAGTTCTTC.

The J gene is TRBJ2-5, the V gene TRBV15; possible D gene TRBD2, 6 bases. Germline CDR1 is LNHNV and CDR2 is YYDKDF (reference sequence). The CDR3 totals 12 residues. Trimming shortened V by 1 base and J by 9 bases, and 9 bases separated the two germline ends. The DNA for the CDR3 is TGTGCCACCAGCAGAGTTTCGGGAGCCCAGTACTTC. It specifies CATSRVSGAQYF.

The chain joins TRBV5-4 to TRBJ1-1; no definite D call. CDR1 is SGHNT, CDR2 YYREEE, per germline (reference sequence). The CDR3 sequence is 15 residues long. V was shortened by 6 bases and J by 3 bases, with 18 bases between the two germline ends. CDR3 DNA sequence: TGTGCCAGCACCTCGGTCCGGGGAGGATACACTGAAGCTTTCTTT. It is translated as CASTSVRGGYTEAFF.

About this clone itself: A much more abundant neighbour one base away suggests this may be a read error. This sequence joins TRBV28 and TRBJ2-2, with 7 nucleotides matching TRBD2. Germline assignment: CDR1 MDHEN and CDR2 SYDVKM. The CDR3 consists of 15 residues. V lost 3 bases and J lost 9; bases outside the gene matches: 10. CDR3 sequence: CASSLWRGGTRELFF. In DNA form, the CDR3 reads TGTGCCAGCAGTTTGTGGCGGGGAGGGACCAGGGAGCTGTTTTTT.

This clone was counted between two and nine times. The chain recombines TRBV18 with TRBJ1-2, with TRBD1 identical over 7 bases. The CDR3 spans 13 residues. Per the germline V gene, CDR1 is KGHSH and CDR2 is LQKENI. Trimming at V came to 4 bases and at J to 4 bases, leaving 3 bases not matched to a gene. CDR3 sequence: CASSRDSLYGYTF. Here the CDR3 DNA reads TGTGCCAGCTCACGGGACAGCCTCTATGGCTACACCTTC.

The J gene is TRBJ2-1, the V gene TRBV6-6, with a tentative D call TRBD2 (5 bases). Germline CDR1 MNHNY, CDR2 SVGAGI (reference sequence). The CDR3 totals 15 residues. V was trimmed by 6 bases and J by 4 bases, leaving 16 bases between them. The chain's CDR3 is CASSLGKPQYNEQFF. CDR3 DNA: TGTGCCAGCAGCCTCGGGAAGCCACAATACAATGAGCAGTTCTTC.